This T cell receptor beta chain was found in a study of blood T cell repertoires in COVID-19. The wider study: There were acute and convalescent COVID-19 samples, and they came from the United States, Italy and Spain. T cells, B-cell-depleted T cells, or PBMCs provided the cDNA or gDNA that served as material.

Original handling: Researchers report that nucleated cell counts were estimated from reference gene primer amplification. Assay: immunoSEQ multiplex PCR; the TCRdb copy retains only in-frame clones and omits some. V, J and clone size reflect that table, while D and trimming were determined from the DNA. The sample yields some 240,000 clones, 84% seen once. The CDR3 totals 13 residues. Trimming at V came to 6 bases and at J to 4 bases, leaving 8 bases not matched to a gene. CDR1 SQVTM and CDR2 ANQGSEA come from the germline V gene. This clonotype was sampled from a man aged 45 to 65 with active or convalescent COVID-19. V gene TRBV29-1 combines with J gene TRBJ1-1, with TRBD1 matching over 7 bases. Sequencing was carried out using peripheral blood. In DNA form, the CDR3 reads TGCAGCGTCCTCATGTCAGGGGGCACTGAAGCTTTCTTT. This translates into CSVLMSGGTEAFF.